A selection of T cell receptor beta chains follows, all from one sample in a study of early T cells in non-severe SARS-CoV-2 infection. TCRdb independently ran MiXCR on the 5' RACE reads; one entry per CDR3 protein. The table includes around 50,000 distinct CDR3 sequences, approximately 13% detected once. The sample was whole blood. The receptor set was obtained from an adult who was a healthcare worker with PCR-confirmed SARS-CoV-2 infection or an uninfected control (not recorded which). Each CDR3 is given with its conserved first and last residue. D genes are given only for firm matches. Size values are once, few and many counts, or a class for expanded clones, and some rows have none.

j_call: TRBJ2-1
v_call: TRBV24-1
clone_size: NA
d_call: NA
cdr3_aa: CATSERTLEQFF
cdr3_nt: TGTGCCACCAGTGAGCGGACACTTGAGCAGTTCTTC

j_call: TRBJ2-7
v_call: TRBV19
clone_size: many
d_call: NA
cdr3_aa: CASSPAGWDYEQYF
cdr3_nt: TGTGCCAGTTCGCCGGCAGGGTGGGACTACGAGCAGTACTTC

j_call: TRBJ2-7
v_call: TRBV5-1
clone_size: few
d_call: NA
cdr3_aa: CASSLAASNDEQYF
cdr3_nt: TGCGCCAGCAGCTTGGCTGCCTCCAACGACGAGCAGTACTTC

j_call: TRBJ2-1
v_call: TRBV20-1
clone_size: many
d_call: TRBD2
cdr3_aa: CSASLAVGDEQFF
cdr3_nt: TGCAGTGCTAGCCTAGCGGTGGGGGATGAGCAGTTCTTC

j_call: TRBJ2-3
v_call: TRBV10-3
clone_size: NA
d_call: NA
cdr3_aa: CATQSTDTQYF
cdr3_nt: TGTGCCACCCAAAGCACAGATACGCAGTATTTT

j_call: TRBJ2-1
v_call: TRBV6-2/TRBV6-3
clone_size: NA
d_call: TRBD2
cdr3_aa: CASSYRPTSRTGVEQFF
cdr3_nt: TGTGCCAGCAGTTATCGACCGACTAGCCGGACTGGCGTTGAGCAGTTCTTC

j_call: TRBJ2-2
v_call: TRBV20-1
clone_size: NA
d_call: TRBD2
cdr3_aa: CSARVTSGNTGGELFF
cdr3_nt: TGCAGTGCTAGAGTCACTAGCGGGAACACCGGCGGGGAGCTGTTTTTT

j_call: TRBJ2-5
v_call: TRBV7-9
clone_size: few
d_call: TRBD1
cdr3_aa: CASSFDRVPQETQYF
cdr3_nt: TGTGCCAGCAGCTTTGACAGGGTACCCCAAGAGACCCAGTACTTC

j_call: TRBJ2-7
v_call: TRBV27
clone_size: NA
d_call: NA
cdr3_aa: CASSLFGPLEQYF
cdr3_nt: TGTGCCAGCAGTTTATTTGGCCCCCTCGAGCAGTACTTC

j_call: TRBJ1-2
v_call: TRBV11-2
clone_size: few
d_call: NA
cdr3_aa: CASSLTVGYGYTF
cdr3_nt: TGTGCCAGCAGCTTGACAGTTGGCTATGGCTACACCTTC

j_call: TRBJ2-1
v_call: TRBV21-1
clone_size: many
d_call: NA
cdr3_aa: CASSLGLAGEEQFF
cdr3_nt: TGTGCCAGCAGCCTCGGACTAGCGGGAGAGGAGCAGTTCTTC

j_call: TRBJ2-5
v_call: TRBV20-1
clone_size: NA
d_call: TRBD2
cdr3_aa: CSARDRGTSKETQYF
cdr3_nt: TGCAGTGCTAGAGATCGTGGGACTAGCAAAGAGACCCAGTACTTC

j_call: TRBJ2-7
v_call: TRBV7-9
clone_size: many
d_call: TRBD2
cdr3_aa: CASSLAGREYF
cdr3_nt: TGTGCCAGCAGCTTAGCAGGGAGGGAGTACTTC

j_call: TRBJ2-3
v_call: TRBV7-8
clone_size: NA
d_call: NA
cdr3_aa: CASSPMGVFTDTQYF
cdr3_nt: TGTGCCAGCAGCCCTATGGGAGTTTTCACAGATACGCAGTATTTT

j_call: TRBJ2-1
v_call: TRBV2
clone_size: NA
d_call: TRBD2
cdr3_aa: CASSGLAGMGYNEQFF
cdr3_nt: TGTGCCAGCTCAGGACTAGCGGGAATGGGTTACAATGAGCAGTTCTTC

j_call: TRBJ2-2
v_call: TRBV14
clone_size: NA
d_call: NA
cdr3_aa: CASSLIARTGELFF
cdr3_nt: TGTGCCAGCAGCCTGATCGCGCGAACCGGGGAGCTGTTTTTT

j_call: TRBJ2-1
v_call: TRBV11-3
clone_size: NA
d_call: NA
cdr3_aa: CASSYKLGEQFF
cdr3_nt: TGTGCCAGCAGCTACAAACTGGGTGAGCAGTTCTTC

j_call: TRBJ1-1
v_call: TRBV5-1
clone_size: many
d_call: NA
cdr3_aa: CASSFDRNTEAFF
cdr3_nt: TGCGCCAGCAGCTTCGACAGAAACACTGAAGCTTTCTTT

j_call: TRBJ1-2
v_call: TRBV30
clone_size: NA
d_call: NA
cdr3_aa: CAWSQTGHGYTF
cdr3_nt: TGTGCCTGGAGTCAGACAGGCCATGGCTACACCTTC

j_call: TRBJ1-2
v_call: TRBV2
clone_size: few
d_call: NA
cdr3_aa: CASTYVIYYGYTF
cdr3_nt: TGTGCCAGCACCTATGTTATATACTATGGCTACACCTTC

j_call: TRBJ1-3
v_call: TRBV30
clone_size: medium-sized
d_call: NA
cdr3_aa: CAWSVRGLSGNTIYF
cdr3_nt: TGTGCCTGGAGTGTTAGGGGCCTCTCTGGAAACACCATATATTTT

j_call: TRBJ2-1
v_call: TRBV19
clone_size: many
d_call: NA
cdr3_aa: CASTADSSYNEQFF
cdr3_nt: TGTGCCAGTACTGCGGACAGCTCCTACAATGAGCAGTTCTTC

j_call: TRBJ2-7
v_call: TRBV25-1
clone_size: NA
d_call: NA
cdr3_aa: CASSRTELTYEQYF
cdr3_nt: TGTGCCAGCAGCCGGACAGAGCTGACCTACGAGCAGTACTTC

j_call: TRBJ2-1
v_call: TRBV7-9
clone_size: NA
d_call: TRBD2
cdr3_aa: CASSLGEGEQFF
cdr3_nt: TGTGCCAGCAGCTTAGGGGAGGGTGAGCAGTTCTTC

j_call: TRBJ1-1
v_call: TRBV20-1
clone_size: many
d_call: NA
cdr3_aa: CSAWWGNTEAFF
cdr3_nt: TGCAGTGCCTGGTGGGGGAACACTGAAGCTTTCTTT

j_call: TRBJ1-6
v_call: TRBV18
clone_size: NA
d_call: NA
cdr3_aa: CASARGGRENSPLHF
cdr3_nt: TGTGCCAGCGCCCGCGGGGGGCGAGAGAATTCACCCCTCCACTTT

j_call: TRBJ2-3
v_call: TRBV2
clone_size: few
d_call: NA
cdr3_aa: CASTRLSDTQYF
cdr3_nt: TGTGCCAGCACCCGACTGTCAGATACGCAGTATTTT

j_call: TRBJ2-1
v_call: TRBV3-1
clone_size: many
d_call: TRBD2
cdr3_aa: CATRPAGEGNEQFF
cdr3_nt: TGTGCCACCCGACCAGCGGGAGAGGGCAATGAGCAGTTCTTC

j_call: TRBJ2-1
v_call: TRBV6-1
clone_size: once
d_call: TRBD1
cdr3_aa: CASRDRGPVNEQFF
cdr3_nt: TGTGCCAGCAGGGACAGGGGGCCTGTGAATGAGCAGTTCTTC

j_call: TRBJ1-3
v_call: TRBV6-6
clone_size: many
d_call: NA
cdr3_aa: CASSYLQGYTIYF
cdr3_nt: TGTGCCAGCAGTTACTTGCAGGGTTACACCATATATTTT

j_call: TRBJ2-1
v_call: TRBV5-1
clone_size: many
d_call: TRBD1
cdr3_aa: CASSPGQGTYNEQFF
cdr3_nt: TGCGCCAGCAGCCCCGGACAGGGGACTTACAATGAGCAGTTCTTC

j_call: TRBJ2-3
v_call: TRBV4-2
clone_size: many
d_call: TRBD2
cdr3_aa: CASSPSGKGDTQYF
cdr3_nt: TGTGCCAGCAGCCCGAGCGGGAAAGGGGATACGCAGTATTTT

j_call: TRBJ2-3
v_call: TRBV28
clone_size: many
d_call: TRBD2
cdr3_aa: CASNSLAGVDTQYF
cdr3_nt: TGTGCCAGCAATAGCCTAGCGGGAGTAGATACGCAGTATTTT

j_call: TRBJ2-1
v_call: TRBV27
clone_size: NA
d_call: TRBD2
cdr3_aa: CASSFGLAGGSYNEQFF
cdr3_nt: TGTGCCAGCAGTTTCGGACTAGCGGGAGGCTCCTACAATGAGCAGTTCTTC

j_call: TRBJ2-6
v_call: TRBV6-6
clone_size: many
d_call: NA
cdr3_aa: CASSYGQGSDSGANVLTF
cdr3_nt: TGTGCCAGCAGTTACGGTCAGGGGTCGGACTCTGGGGCCAACGTCCTGACTTTC

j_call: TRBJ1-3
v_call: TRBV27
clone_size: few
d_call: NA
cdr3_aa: CASRGHSGNTIYF
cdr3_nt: TGTGCCAGCAGAGGACATTCTGGAAACACCATATATTTT

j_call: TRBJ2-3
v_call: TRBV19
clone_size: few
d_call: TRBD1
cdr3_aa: CASRTGTGGSGTDTQYF
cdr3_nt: TGTGCCAGTAGGACCGGGACAGGGGGCTCGGGCACAGATACGCAGTATTTT

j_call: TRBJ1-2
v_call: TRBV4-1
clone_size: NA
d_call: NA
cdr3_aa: CASSQERLGGAYGYTF
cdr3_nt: TGCGCCAGCAGCCAAGAACGCTTGGGGGGCGCCTATGGCTACACCTTC

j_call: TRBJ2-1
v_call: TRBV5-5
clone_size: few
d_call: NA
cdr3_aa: CASSHPEGDEQFF
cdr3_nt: TGTGCCAGCAGCCACCCGGAGGGAGATGAGCAGTTCTTC

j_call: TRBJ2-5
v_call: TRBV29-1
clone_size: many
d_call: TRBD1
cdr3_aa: CSVHRGETQYF
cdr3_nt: TGCAGCGTACACAGGGGTGAGACCCAGTACTTC

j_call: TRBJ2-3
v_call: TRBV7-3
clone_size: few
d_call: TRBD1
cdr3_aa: CASSRFGQGADTQYF
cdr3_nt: TGTGCCAGCAGCCGCTTCGGACAGGGGGCAGATACGCAGTATTTT

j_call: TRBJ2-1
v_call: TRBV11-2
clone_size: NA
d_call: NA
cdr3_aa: CASRRGDGYNEQFF
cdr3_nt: TGTGCCAGCAGAAGGGGCGACGGTTACAATGAGCAGTTCTTC

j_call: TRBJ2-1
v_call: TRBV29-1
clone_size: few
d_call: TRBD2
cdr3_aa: CSVDGLAVLTGNEQFF
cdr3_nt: TGCAGCGTTGATGGACTAGCGGTCCTGACGGGGAATGAGCAGTTCTTC

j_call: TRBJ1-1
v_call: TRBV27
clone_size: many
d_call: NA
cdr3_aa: CASRRRSEAFF
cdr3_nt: TGTGCCAGCAGAAGGCGCAGTGAAGCTTTCTTT

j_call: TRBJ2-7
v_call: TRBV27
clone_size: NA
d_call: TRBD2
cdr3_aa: CASSFWGGSYEQYF
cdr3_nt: TGTGCCAGCAGTTTTTGGGGGGGGTCCTACGAGCAGTACTTC

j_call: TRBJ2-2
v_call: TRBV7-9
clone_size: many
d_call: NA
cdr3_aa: CAILGTGELFF
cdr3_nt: TGTGCCATCCTGGGTACCGGGGAGCTGTTTTTT

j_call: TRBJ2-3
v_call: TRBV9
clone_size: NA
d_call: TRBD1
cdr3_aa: CASSYGQGSDTQYF
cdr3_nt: TGTGCCAGCAGCTACGGACAGGGGTCAGATACGCAGTATTTT

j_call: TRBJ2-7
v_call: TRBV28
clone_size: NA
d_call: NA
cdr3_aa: CASSLGTFYEQYF
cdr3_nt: TGTGCCAGCAGTCTCGGGACATTCTACGAGCAGTACTTC

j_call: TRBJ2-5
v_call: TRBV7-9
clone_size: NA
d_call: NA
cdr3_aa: CASSLAATQETQYF
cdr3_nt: TGTGCCAGCAGCTTAGCAGCGACACAAGAGACCCAGTACTTC

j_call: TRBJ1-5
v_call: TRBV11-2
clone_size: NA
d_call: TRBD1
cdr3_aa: CASSRDRVKNQPQHF
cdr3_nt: TGTGCCAGCAGCCGGGACAGGGTCAAGAATCAGCCCCAGCATTTT